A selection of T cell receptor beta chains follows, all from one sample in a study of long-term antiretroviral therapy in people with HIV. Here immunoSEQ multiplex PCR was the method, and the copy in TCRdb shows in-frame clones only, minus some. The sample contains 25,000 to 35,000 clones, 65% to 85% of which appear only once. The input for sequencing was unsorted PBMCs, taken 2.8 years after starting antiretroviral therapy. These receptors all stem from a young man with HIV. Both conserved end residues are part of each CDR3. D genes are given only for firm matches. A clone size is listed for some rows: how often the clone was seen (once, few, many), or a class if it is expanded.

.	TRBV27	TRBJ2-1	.	TGTGCCAGCGCCTCGACTGGCCGGGAGCAGTTCTTC	CASASTGREQFF
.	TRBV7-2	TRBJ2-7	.	TGTGCCAGCAGCTATGCACAGCAATCAGGGCAGTACTTC	CASSYAQQSGQYF
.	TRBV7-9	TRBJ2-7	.	TGTGCCAGCAGCCCATTAGGGAACATCCACGAGCAGTACTTC	CASSPLGNIHEQYF
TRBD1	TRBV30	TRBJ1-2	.	TGTGCCTGGATAGGGACAGGGGGCGTCTTAAGTCGGTCTGGGGGCTACACCTTC	CAWIGTGGVLSRSGGYTF
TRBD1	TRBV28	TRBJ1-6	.	TGTGCCAGCGGGACAGTTGGAACTTCACCCCTCCACTTT	CASGTVGTSPLHF
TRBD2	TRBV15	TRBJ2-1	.	TGTGCCACCTTGGCTAGCGGGGGGGCAACGAATGAGCAGTTCTTC	CATLASGGATNEQFF
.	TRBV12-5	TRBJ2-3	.	TGTGCTAGTGGTCCGGGACACAGCACAGATACGCAGTATTTT	CASGPGHSTDTQYF
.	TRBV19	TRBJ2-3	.	TGTGCCAGTAGTCGGGGAACTAGCACAGATACGCAGTATTTT	CASSRGTSTDTQYF
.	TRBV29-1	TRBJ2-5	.	TGCAGCGTTGTCAGCGGCCAAGAGACCCAGTACTTC	CSVVSGQETQYF
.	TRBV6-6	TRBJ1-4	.	TGTGCCAGCAGTGGCAGGGAGTTTAATGAAAAACTGTTTTTT	CASSGREFNEKLFF
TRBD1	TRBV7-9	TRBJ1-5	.	TGTGCCAGCAGCTTGGGGGACAGGGAGCATCAGCCCCAGCATTTT	CASSLGDREHQPQHF
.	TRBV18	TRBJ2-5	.	TGTGCCAGCTCACTTGATCGGGGGCTGGAGACCCAGTACTTC	CASSLDRGLETQYF
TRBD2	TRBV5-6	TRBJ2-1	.	TGTGCCAGCAGCAACACCGGGACTAGCGGGAGGAAGGACAATGAGCAGTTCTTC	CASSNTGTSGRKDNEQFF
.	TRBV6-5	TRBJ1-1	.	TGTGCCAGCAGTTCTCCAGCCACTGAAGCTTTCTTT	CASSSPATEAFF
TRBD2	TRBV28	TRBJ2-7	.	TGTGCCAGCAGGCCGGGACTAGCGGAAACCTACGAGCAGTACTTC	CASRPGLAETYEQYF
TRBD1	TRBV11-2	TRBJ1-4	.	TGTGCCAGCAGCTTAGTGGGGGGGACAGGGGGAAAATATGAAAAACTGTTTTTT	CASSLVGGTGGKYEKLFF
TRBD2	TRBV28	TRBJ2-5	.	TGTGCCAGCAGACTTAGCGGGGGGTTCCAAGAGACCCAGTACTTC	CASRLSGGFQETQYF
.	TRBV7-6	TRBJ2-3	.	TGTGCCAGCAGCTTAGGCGATGGTATAGGGGGCCGGGGGTCTAGCACAGATACGCAGTATTTT	CASSLGDGIGGRGSSTDTQYF
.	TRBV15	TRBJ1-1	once	TGTGCCACCAGCAGAGAACCGGGGGTAGGCACTGAAGCTTTCTTT	CATSREPGVGTEAFF
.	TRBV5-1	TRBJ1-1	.	TGCGCCAGCAGCTTTGGACACATGAACACTGAAGCTTTCTTT	CASSFGHMNTEAFF
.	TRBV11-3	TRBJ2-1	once	TGTGCCAGCAGCCTCTGGGGGGAATCCTACAATGAGCAGTTCTTC	CASSLWGESYNEQFF
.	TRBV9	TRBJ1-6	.	TGTGCCAGCAGCGCGCAGGGAGGCTATTCACCCCTCCACTTT	CASSAQGGYSPLHF
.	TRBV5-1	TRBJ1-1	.	TGCGCCAGCAGCTGGGCAACAGGGAACACTGAAGCTTTCTTT	CASSWATGNTEAFF
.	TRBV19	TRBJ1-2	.	TGTGCCAGTAAGGGCAGCGCATATGGCTACACCTTC	CASKGSAYGYTF
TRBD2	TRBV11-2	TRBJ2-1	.	TGTGCCAGCAGCAAGTCCCTAGCGGGCTCCTACAATGAGCAGTTCTTC	CASSKSLAGSYNEQFF
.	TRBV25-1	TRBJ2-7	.	TGTGCCAGCAGTGAAACCGAGCAGTACTTC	CASSETEQYF
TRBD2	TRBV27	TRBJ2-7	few	TGTGCCAGCAGGCCCTCTAGCGGGAGCTACGAGCAGTACTTC	CASRPSSGSYEQYF
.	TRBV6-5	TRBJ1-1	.	TGTGCCAGCAGTTACTCGTTTAGGGTGAACACTGAAGCTTTCTTT	CASSYSFRVNTEAFF
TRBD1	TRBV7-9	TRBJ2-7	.	TGTGCCAGCAGATCGAGAACAGGGGAATCCTACGAGCAGTACTTC	CASRSRTGESYEQYF
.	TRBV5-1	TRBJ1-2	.	TGCGCCAGCAGCCCCGGGGGAGGTGCGATCGGCTACACCTTC	CASSPGGGAIGYTF
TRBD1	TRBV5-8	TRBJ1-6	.	TGTGCCAGCAGATCGCGGGACAGTATTTCACCCCTCCACTTT	CASRSRDSISPLHF
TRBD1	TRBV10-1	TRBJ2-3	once	TGCGCCAGCAGTGAGCTACAGGGGACAGATACGCAGTATTTT	CASSELQGTDTQYF
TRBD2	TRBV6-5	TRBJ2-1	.	TGTGCCAGCAGTTCCCCTGGGACTAGCGGGTACAATGAGCAGTTCTTC	CASSSPGTSGYNEQFF
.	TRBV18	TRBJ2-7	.	TGTGCCAGCTCACCAGATGGGGTCTACGAGCAGTACTTC	CASSPDGVYEQYF
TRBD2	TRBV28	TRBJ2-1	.	TGTGCCACCAGCCCTCGGACTAGCGGGTTTTCCTACAATGAGCAGTTCTTC	CATSPRTSGFSYNEQFF
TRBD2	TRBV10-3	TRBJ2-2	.	TGTGCCATCAGTGAAACTAGCGGGGGGAGTGCCGGGGAGCTGTTTTTT	CAISETSGGSAGELFF
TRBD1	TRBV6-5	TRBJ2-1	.	TGTGCCAGCACCAACTCAGGGGGAAGCCTCAATGAGCAGTTCTTC	CASTNSGGSLNEQFF
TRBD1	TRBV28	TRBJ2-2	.	TGTGCCAGCTACAGGGGCGGCACCGGGGAGCTGTTTTTT	CASYRGGTGELFF
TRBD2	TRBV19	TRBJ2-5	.	TGTGCCAGTAGTGAGGATCTAGCGGGAGTGGGGGAGACCCAGTACTTC	CASSEDLAGVGETQYF
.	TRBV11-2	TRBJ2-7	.	TGTGCCAGCAGCTTAGGGGGGGCCCGTGAGCAGTACTTC	CASSLGGAREQYF
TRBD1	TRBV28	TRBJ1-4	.	TGTGCCAGCAGTTCAAGTGGACAGGGAAGTCGTGAAAAACTGTTTTTT	CASSSSGQGSREKLFF
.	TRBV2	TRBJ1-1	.	TGTGCCAGCAGCTTCTATTACAGGAGCATGAACACTGAAGCTTTCTTT	CASSFYYRSMNTEAFF
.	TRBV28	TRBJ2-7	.	TGTGCCAGCGGGTATTTTGACAGGGAGGATCGCGAGCAGTACTTC	CASGYFDREDREQYF
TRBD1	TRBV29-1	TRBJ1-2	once	TGCAGCGTTGTCTTCCTCCCCGGGACAGGGGCCGAGGGTGGCTACACCTTC	CSVVFLPGTGAEGGYTF
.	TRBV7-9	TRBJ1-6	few	TGTGCCAGCAGCCTCAAGGACGGGGGTTCACCCCTCCACTTT	CASSLKDGGSPLHF
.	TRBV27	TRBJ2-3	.	TGTGCCAGCAGTTTAATGGGGCGCCGGAGCGCAGATACGCAGTATTTT	CASSLMGRRSADTQYF